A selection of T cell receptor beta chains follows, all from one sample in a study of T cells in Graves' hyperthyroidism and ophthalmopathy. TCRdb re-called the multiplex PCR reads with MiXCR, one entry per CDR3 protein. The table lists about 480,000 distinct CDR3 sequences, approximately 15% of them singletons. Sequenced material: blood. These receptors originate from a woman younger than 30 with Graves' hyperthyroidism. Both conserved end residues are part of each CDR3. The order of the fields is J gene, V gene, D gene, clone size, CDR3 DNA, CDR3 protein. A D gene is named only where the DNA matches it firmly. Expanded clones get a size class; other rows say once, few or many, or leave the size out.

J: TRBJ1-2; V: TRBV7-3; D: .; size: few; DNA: TGTGCCAGCAGCCCGGAGTTTGGGGAGCTCTATGGCTACACCTTC; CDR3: CASSPEFGELYGYTF
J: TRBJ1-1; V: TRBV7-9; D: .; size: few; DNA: TGTGCCAGCAGCCCGACGGCTGAAGCTTTCTTT; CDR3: CASSPTAEAFF
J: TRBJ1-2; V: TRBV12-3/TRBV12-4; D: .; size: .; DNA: TGTGCCAGCAGTTCCAGTTTGAGGCCCTATGGCTACACCTTC; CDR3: CASSSSLRPYGYTF
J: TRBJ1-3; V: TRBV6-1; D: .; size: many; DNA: TGTGCCAGCAGTGAGTTAAGGGATAGAAACACCATATATTTT; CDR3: CASSELRDRNTIYF
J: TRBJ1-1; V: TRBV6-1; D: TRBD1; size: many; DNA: TGTGCCAGCAGTTACCTCGGACAGGGGGAGATGAACACTGAAGCTTTCTTT; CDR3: CASSYLGQGEMNTEAFF
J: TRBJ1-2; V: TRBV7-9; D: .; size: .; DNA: TGTGCCAGCAGCCCAGAGGCAGACTCGGGCTACACCTTC; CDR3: CASSPEADSGYTF
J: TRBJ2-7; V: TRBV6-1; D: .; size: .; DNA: TGTGCCAGCAGTGATCGTCGGGGGAGCTCCTACGAGCAGTACTTC; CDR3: CASSDRRGSSYEQYF
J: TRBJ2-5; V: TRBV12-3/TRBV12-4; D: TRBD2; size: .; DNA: TGTGCCAGCCATAAAGCGTTCGGGGAGGGCGAAGAGACCCAGTACTTC; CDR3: CASHKAFGEGEETQYF
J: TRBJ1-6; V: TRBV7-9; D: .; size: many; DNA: TGTGCCAGCAGCCCCGATGAGGGAGTCCATTCACCCCTCCACTTT; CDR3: CASSPDEGVHSPLHF
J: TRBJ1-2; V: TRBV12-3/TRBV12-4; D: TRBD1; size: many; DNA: TGTGCCAGCAGTAAAGACCAGGGGGTCTATGGCTACACCTTC; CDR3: CASSKDQGVYGYTF
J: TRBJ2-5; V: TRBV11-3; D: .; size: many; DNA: TGTGCCAGCAGCTTACCGGGAGAGATCCAAGAGACCCAGTACTTC; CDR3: CASSLPGEIQETQYF
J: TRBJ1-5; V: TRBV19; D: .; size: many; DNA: TGTGCCGGGGGGGCCAGCAATCAGCCCCAGCATTTT; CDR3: CAGGASNQPQHF
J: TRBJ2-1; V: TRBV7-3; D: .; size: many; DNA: TGTGCCAGCAGCCCCCGTGTATGGGAGCAGTTCTTC; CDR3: CASSPRVWEQFF
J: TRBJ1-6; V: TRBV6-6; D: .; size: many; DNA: TGTGCCAGCAGTTACATAACAGGGCAAAATAATTCACCCCTCCACTTT; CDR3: CASSYITGQNNSPLHF
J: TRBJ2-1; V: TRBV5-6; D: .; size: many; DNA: TGTGCCAGCAGCCCGGCGGCCAGGAGGAATGAGCAGTTCTTC; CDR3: CASSPAARRNEQFF
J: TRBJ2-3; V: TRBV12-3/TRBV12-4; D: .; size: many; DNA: TGTGCCAGCAGTTGGGCCCCTAGCACAGATACGCAGTATTTT; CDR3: CASSWAPSTDTQYF
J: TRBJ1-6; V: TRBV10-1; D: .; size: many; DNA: TGCGCCAGCAGTGAGTCTCCCGGGAATTCACCCCTCCACTTT; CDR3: CASSESPGNSPLHF
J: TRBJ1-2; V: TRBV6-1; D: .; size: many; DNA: TGTGCCAGCAGGGAGCCTAGGACAGCTAACTATGGCTACACCTTC; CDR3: CASREPRTANYGYTF
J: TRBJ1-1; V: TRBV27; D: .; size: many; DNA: TGTGCCAGCACGGGAGGCCCGATCGGGGGAGCCACTGAAGCTTTCTTT; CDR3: CASTGGPIGGATEAFF
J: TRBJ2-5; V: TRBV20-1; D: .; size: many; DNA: TGCAGTGCTAGAGCGGGTACTAGGGAGACCCAGTACTTC; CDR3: CSARAGTRETQYF
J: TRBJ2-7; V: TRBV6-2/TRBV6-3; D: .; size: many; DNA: TGTGCCAGCAGACACATACAGGGTCCCGATCCCTACGAGCAGTACTTC; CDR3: CASRHIQGPDPYEQYF
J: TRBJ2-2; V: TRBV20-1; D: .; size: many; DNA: TGCAGTGCTAGAGATAGGACACGTTTTAGTACCGGGGAGCTGTTTTTT; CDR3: CSARDRTRFSTGELFF
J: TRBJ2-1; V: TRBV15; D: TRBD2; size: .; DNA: TGTGCCACCAGTCCTACCCGGACTAGCGGGATAAATGAGCAGTTCTTC; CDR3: CATSPTRTSGINEQFF
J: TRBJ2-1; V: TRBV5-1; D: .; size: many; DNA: TGCGCCAGCAGCCCACTGACTAGAAACGCCAATGAGCAGTTCTTC; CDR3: CASSPLTRNANEQFF
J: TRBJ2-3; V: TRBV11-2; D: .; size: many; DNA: TGTGCCAGCCGAGCCTCTAGCACAGATACGCAGTATTTT; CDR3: CASRASSTDTQYF
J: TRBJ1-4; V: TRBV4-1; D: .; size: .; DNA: TGCGCCAGCAGCCAAGATCGTTGGGGCTCAGGTGAAAAACTGTTTTTT; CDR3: CASSQDRWGSGEKLFF
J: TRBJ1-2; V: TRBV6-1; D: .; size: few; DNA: TGTGCCAGCGGGTTCCTCTTCTATGGCTACACCTTC; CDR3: CASGFLFYGYTF
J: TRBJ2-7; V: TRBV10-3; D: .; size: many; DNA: TGTGCCATCAGTGAGTCGTTGAAGGGCTACGAGCAGTACTTC; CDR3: CAISESLKGYEQYF
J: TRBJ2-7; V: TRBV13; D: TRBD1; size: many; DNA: TGTGCCAGCAGCTTTCCTCGGGGACAGGGGCACTACGAGCAGTACTTC; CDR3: CASSFPRGQGHYEQYF
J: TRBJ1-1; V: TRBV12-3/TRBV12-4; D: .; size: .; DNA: TGTGCCAGCAGTCCTCTAAGTCAGAACACTGAAGCTTTCTTT; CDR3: CASSPLSQNTEAFF
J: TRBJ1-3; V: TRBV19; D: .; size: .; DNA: TGTGCCAGTAGTAAGGAGGACGCCGGAAACACCATATATTTT; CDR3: CASSKEDAGNTIYF